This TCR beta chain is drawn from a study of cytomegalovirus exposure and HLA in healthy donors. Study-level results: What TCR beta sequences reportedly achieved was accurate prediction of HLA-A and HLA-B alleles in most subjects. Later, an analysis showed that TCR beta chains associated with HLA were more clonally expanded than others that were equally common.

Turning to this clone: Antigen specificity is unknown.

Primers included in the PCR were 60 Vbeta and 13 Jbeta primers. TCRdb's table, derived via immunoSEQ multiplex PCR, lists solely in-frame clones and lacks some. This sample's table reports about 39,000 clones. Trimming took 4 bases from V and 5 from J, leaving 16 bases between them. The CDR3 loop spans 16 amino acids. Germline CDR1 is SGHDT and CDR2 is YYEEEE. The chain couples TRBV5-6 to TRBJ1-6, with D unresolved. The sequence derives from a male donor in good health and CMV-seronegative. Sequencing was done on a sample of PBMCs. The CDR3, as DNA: TGTGCCAGCAGCCTTTACTTCGGGATCCATAATTCACCCCTCCACTTT. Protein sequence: CASSLYFGIHNSPLHF. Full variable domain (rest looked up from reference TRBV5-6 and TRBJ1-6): DAGVTQSPTHLIKTRGQQVTLRCSPKSGHDTVSWYQQALGQGPQFIFQYYEEEERQRGNFPDRFSGHQFPNYSSELNVNALLLGDSALYLCASSLYFGIHNSPLHFGNGTRLTVT.